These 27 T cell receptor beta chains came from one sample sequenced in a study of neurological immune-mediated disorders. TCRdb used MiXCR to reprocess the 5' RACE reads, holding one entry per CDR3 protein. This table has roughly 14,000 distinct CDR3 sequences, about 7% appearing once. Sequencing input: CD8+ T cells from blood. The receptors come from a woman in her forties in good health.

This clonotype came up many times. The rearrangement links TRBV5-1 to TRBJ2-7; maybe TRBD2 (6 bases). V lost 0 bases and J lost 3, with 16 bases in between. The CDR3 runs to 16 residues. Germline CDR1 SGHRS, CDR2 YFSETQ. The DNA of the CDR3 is TGCGCCAGCAGCTTGGGACTAGTACCATCCCTCTACGAGCAGTACTTC. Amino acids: CASSLGLVPSLYEQYF.

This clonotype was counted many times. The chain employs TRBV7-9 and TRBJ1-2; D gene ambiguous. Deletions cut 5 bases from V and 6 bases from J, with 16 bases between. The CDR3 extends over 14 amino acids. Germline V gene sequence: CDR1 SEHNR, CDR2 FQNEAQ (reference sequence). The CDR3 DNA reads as TGTGCCAGCAGCCCCGCGGGGAAACGGGATGGCTACACCTTC. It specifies CASSPAGKRDGYTF.

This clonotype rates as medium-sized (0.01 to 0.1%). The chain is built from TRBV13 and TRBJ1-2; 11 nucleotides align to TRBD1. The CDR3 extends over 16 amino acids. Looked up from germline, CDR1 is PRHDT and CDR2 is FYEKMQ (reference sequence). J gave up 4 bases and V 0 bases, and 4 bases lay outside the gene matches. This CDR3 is CASSLGRTGGGYGYTF. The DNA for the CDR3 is TGTGCCAGCAGCTTAGGGAGGACAGGGGGCGGCTATGGCTACACCTTC.

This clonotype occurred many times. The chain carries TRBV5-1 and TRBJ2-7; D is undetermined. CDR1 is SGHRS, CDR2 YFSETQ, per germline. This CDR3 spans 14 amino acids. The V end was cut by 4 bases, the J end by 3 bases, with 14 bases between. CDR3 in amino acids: CASSIRPDNYEQYF. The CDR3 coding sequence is TGCGCCAGCAGCATCAGACCCGACAACTACGAGCAGTACTTC. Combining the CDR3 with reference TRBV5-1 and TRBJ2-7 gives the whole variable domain KAGVTQTPRYLIKTRGQQVTLSCSPISGHRSVSWYQQTPGQGLQFLFEYFSETQRNKGNFPGRFSGRQFSNSRSEMNVSTLELGDSALYLCASSIRPDNYEQYFGPGTRLTVT.

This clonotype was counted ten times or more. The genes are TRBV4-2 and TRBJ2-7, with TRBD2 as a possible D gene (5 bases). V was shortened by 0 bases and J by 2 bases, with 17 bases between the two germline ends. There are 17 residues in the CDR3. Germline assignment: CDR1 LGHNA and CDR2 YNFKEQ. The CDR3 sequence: CASSQDLRGLGTYEQYF. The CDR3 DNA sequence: TGTGCCAGCAGCCAAGATCTTCGAGGGTTAGGGACCTACGAGCAGTACTTC.

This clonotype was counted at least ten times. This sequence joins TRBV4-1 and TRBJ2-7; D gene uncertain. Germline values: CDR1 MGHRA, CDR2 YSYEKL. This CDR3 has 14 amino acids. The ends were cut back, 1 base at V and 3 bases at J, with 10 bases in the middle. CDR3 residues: CASSQVAAHYEQYF. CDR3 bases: TGCGCCAGCAGCCAAGTTGCAGCACACTACGAGCAGTACTTC.

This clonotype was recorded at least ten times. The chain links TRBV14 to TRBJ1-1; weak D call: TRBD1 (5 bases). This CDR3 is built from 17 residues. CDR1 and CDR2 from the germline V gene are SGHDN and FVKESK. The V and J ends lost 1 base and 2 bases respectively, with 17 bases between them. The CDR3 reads CASSQVARETFNTEAFF. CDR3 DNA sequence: TGTGCCAGCAGCCAAGTAGCCAGGGAGACCTTTAACACTGAAGCTTTCTTT.

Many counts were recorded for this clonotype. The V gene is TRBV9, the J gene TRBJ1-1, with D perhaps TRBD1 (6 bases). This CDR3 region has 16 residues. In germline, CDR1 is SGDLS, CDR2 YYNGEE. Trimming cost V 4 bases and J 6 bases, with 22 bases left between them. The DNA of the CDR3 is TGTGCCAGCAGCCCTTACAGGGATTTTATTGATGCTGAAGCTTTCTTT. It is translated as CASSPYRDFIDAEAFF.

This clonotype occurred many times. The CDR3 region is CASSLVMSEQFF. CDR3 nucleotide sequence: TGTGCCAGCAGCTTAGTCATGAGTGAGCAGTTCTTC. J is TRBJ2-1 and V is TRBV7-2; D unclear. The V end lost 1 base, the J end lost 9 bases, and 7 bases lay between the germline ends. The germline CDR1 and CDR2 sequences are SGHTA and FQGNSA. CDR3 length equals 12 residues. The variable domain in full, with the rest retrieved from reference TRBV7-2 and TRBJ2-1, is GAGVSQSPSNKVTEKGKDVELRCDPISGHTALYWYRQSLGQGLEFLIYFQGNSAPDKSGLPSDRFSAERTGGSVSTLTIQRTQQEDSAVYLCASSLVMSEQFFGPGTRLTVL.

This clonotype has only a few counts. The CDR3 spells CASSDASGGYNEQFF. DNA of the CDR3: TGTGCCAGCAGTGATGCGAGCGGGGGGTACAATGAGCAGTTCTTC. This chain links TRBV6-1 with TRBJ2-1, with TRBD2 identical over 9 bases. CDR1 and CDR2 (germline): MNHNS, SASEGT. CDR3 length equals 15 residues. V lost 3 bases to trimming and J lost 4 bases; unmatched junction nucleotides: 4.

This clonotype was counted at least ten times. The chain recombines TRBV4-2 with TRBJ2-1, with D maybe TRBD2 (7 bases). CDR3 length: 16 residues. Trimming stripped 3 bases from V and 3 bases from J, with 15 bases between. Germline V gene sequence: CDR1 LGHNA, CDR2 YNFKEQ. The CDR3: CASSQEGGGFYNEQFF. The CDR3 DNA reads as TGTGCCAGCAGCCAGGAGGGCGGGGGCTTCTACAATGAGCAGTTCTTC.

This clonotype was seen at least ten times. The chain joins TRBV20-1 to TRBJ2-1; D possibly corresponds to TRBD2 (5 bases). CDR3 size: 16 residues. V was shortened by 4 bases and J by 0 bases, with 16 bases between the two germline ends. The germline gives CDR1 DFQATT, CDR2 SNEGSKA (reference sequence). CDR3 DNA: TGCAGTGCTATAATTAGGGAGTCCGGCTCCTACAATGAGCAGTTCTTC. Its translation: CSAIIRESGSYNEQFF.

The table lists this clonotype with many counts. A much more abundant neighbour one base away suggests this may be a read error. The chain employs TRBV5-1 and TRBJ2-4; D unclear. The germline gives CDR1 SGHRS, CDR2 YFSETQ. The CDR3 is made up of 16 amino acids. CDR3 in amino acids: CTSSPVEALAKNIQYF. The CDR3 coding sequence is TGCACCAGCAGCCCAGTCGAGGCCTTAGCCAAAAACATTCAGTACTTC.

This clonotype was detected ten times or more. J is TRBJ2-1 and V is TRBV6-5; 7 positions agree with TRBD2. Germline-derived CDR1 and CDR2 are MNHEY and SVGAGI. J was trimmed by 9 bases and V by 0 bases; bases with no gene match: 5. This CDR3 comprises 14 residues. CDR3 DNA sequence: TGTGCCAGCAGTTACTCCGTAGGCGGGAGTGAGCAGTTCTTC. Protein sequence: CASSYSVGGSEQFF.

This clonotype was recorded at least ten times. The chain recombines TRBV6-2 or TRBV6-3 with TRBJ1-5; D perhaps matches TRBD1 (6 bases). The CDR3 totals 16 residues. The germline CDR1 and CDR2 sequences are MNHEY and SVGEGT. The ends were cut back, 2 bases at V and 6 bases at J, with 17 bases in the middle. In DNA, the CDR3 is TGTGCCAGCAGTTACATGGGGCCCGAGGGGGGTCAGCCCCAGCATTTT. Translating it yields CASSYMGPEGGQPQHF.

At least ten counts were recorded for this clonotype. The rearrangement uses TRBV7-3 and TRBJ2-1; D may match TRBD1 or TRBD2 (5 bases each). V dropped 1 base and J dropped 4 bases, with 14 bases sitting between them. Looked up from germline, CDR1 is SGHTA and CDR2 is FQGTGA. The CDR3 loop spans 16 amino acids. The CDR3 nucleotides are TGTGCCAGCAGCTTAATTACCGGGGCGTCGTACAATGAGCAGTTCTTC. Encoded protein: CASSLITGASYNEQFF.

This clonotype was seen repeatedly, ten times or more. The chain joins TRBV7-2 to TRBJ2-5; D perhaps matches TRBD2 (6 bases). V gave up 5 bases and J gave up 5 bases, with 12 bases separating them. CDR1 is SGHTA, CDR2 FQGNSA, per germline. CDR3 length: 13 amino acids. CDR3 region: CASSGDLAETQYF. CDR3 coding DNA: TGTGCCAGCAGCGGGGACTTGGCCGAGACCCAGTACTTC.

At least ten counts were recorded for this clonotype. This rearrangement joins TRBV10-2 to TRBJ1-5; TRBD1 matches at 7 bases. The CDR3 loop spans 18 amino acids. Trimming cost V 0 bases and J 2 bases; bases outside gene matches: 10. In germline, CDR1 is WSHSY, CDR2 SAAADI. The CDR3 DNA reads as TGCGCCAGCAGTGAGTCGATAATGGGGCAGGGGGGCAATCAGCCCCAGCATTTT. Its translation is CASSESIMGQGGNQPQHF.

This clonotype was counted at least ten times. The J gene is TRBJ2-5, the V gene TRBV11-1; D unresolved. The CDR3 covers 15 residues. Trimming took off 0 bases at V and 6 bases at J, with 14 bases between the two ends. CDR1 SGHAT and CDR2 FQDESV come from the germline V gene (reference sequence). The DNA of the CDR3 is TGTGCCAGCAGCTTAGCGCATCAAGGTCTGAAGACCCAGTACTTC. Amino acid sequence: CASSLAHQGLKTQYF.

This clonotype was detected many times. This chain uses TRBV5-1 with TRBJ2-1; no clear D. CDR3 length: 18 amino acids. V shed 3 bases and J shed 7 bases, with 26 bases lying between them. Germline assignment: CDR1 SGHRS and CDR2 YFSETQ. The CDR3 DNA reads TGCGCCAGCAGCTCAAGATTCACCGACATAGGGATTGGGAATGAGCAGTTCTTC. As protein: CASSSRFTDIGIGNEQFF. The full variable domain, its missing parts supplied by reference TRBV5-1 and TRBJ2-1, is KAGVTQTPRYLIKTRGQQVTLSCSPISGHRSVSWYQQTPGQGLQFLFEYFSETQRNKGNFPGRFSGRQFSNSRSEMNVSTLELGDSALYLCASSSRFTDIGIGNEQFFGPGTRLTVL.

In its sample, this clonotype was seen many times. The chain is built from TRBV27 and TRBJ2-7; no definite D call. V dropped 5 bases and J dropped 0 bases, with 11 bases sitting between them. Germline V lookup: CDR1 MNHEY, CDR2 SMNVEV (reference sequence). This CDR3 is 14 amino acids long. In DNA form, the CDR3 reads TGTGCCAGCAGTCTAAACCGGGTCTCCTACGAGCAGTACTTC. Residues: CASSLNRVSYEQYF.

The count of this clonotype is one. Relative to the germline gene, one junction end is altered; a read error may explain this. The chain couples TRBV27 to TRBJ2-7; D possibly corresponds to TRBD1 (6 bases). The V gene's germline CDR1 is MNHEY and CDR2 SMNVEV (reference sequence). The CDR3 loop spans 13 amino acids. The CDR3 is CANSLYQQGEQYF. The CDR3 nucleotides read TGTGCCAACAGTTTATATCAACAGGGCGAACAGTACTTC.

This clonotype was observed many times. CDR3 DNA: TGTGCCAGCCGGGGGGGGGACTACAATGAGCAGTTCTTC. Protein: CASRGGDYNEQFF. The V gene is TRBV12-3 or TRBV12-4, the J gene TRBJ2-1; 8 bases are a match to TRBD2. Trimming cost V 8 bases and J 3 bases; bases outside gene matches: 3. This CDR3 region has 13 residues.

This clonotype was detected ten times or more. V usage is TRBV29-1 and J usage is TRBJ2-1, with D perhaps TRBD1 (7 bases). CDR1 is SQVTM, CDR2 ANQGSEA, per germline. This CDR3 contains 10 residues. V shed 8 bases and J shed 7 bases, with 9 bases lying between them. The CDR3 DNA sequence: TGCAGCTCAGGGGGGAATGAGCAGTTCTTC. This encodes CSSGGNEQFF.

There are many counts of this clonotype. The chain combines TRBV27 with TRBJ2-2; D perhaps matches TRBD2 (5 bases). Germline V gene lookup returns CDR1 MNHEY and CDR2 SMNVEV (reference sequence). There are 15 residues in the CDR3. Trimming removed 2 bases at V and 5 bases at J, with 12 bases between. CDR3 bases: TGTGCCAGCAGTTTACCCGCGACGGGAACCGGGGAGCTGTTTTTT. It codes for CASSLPATGTGELFF.

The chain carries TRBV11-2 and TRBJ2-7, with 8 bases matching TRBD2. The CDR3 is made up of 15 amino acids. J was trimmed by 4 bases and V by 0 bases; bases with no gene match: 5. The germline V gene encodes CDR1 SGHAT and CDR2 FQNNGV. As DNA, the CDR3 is TGTGCCAGCAGCTTAGATAAAGGCGGGAGGTACGAGCAGTACTTC. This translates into CASSLDKGGRYEQYF. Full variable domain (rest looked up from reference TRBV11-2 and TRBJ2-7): EAGVAQSPRYKIIEKRQSVAFWCNPISGHATLYWYQQILGQGPKLLIQFQNNGVVDDSQLPKDRFSAERLKGVDSTLKIQPAKLEDSAVYLCASSLDKGGRYEQYFGPGTRLTVT.

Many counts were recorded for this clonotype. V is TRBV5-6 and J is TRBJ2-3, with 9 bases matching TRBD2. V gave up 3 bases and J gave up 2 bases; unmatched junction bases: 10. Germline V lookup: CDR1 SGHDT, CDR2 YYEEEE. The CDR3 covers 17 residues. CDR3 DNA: TGTGCCAGCAGCTCATGGTTCCCTAGCGGGGCCACAGATACGCAGTATTTT. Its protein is CASSSWFPSGATDTQYF.